This entry describes one T cell receptor (beta chain). These data originate in a study of T cell changes during pregnancy in multiple sclerosis. Assay: immunoSEQ multiplex PCR; the TCRdb copy retains only in-frame clones and omits some. The data hold about 87,000 clones, with over 85% observed a single time. CDR3 size: 15 residues. CDR1 is SGHNT and CDR2 is YYREEE in the germline V gene (reference sequence). V was clipped by 4 bases and J by 5 bases; unmatched bases: 3. The V gene is TRBV5-4, the J gene TRBJ2-1; TRBD2 agrees at 13 bases. This receptor was obtained from a female donor in good health, enrolled as a control in a pregnancy study. The sample in question was peripheral blood, obtained in the third trimester of pregnancy. The DNA for the CDR3 is TGTGCCAGCAGCCCTGGGACTAGCGGGAACAATGAGCAGTTCTTC. It codes for CASSPGTSGNNEQFF.